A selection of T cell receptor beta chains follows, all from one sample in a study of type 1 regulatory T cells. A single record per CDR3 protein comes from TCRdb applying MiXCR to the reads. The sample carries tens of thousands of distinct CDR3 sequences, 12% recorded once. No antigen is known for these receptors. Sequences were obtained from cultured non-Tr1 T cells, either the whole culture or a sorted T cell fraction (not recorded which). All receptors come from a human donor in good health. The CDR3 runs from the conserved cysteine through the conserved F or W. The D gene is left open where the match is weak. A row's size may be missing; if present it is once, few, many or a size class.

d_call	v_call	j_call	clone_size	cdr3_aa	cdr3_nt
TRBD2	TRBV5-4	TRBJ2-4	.	CASSLAGVGNIQYF	TGTGCCAGCAGCTTAGCGGGAGTCGGGAACATTCAGTACTTC
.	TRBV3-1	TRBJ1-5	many	CASSQQMNQPQHF	TGTGCCAGCAGCCAACAGATGAATCAGCCCCAGCATTTT
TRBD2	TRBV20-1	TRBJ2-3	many	CSARRRETQYTQYF	TGCAGTGCTAGACGGCGGGAGACTCAATATACGCAGTATTTT
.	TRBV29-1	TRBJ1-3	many	CSVAASGNTIYF	TGCAGCGTTGCAGCCTCTGGAAACACCATATATTTT
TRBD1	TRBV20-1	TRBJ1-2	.	CSASLPGQVDGYTF	TGCAGTGCTAGCCTACCGGGACAGGTCGATGGCTACACCTTC
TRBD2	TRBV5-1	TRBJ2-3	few	CASSVSSGATDTQYF	TGCGCCAGCAGCGTATCTAGCGGGGCCACAGATACGCAGTATTTT
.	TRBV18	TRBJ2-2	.	CASSPSWQNTGELFF	TGTGCCAGCTCACCAAGTTGGCAAAACACCGGGGAGCTGTTTTTT
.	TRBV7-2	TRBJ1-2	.	CASSLYLAGTQGCTF	TGTGCCAGCAGCTTATATTTGGCCGGGACACAAGGTTGTACCTTC
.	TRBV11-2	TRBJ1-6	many	CASSLDSSYNSPLHF	TGTGCCAGCAGCTTAGACAGCTCCTATAATTCACCCCTCCACTTT
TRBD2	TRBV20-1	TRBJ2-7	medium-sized	CSAHGTRVGEQYF	TGCAGTGCGCACGGGACTAGAGTCGGCGAGCAGTACTTC
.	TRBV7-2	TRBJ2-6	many	CASSPVNGANVLTF	TGTGCCAGCAGCCCGGTGAATGGGGCCAACGTCCTGACTTTC
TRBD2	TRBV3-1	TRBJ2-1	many	CASSQVGLAGGGEQFF	TGTGCCAGCAGCCAAGTAGGACTAGCGGGAGGGGGTGAGCAGTTCTTC
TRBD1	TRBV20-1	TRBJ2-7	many	CSARDRDYEQYF	TGCAGTGCTAGGGACAGGGACTACGAGCAGTACTTC
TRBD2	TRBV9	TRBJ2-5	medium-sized	CASNKLAGVGETQYF	TGTGCCAGCAACAAGCTAGCGGGAGTTGGAGAGACCCAGTACTTC
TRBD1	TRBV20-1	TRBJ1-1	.	CSARGTGAEAFF	TGCAGTGCTAGAGGGACAGGGGCTGAAGCTTTCTTT
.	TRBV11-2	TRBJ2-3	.	CASSLVGVTDTQYF	TGTGCCAGCAGCTTAGTGGGGGTAACAGATACGCAGTATTTT
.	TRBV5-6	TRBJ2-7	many	CASSLASGRGYEQYF	TGTGCCAGCAGCTTGGCATCGGGGCGCGGTTACGAGCAGTACTTC
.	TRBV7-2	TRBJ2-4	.	CASSVRELGIQYF	TGTGCCAGCAGTGTGAGGGAGTTAGGCATTCAGTACTTC
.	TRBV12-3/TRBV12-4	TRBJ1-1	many	CASSLGLTGLGAEAFF	TGTGCCAGCAGTTTAGGGCTGACGGGGCTGGGAGCTGAAGCTTTCTTT
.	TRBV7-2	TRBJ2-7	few	CASSLNSGGEQYF	TGTGCCAGCAGCTTAAATTCCGGGGGCGAGCAGTACTTC
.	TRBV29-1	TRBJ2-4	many	CSVRGGNIQYF	TGCAGCGTCAGGGGGGGAAACATTCAGTACTTC
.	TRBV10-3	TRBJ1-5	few	CAGGQENQPQHF	TGTGCCGGTGGGCAGGAGAATCAGCCCCAGCATTTT
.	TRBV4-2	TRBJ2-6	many	CASSHTPGAGSGANVLTF	TGTGCCAGCAGCCATACCCCCGGGGCCGGCTCTGGGGCCAACGTCCTGACTTTC
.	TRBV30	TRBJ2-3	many	CAWSVLRERQYF	TGTGCCTGGAGTGTATTAAGAGAGAGGCAGTATTTT
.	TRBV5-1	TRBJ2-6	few	CASRRQASASGANVLTF	TGCGCCAGCAGGAGGCAGGCCAGTGCCTCTGGGGCCAACGTCCTGACTTTC
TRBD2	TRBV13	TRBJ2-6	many	CASSFSGTGANVLTF	TGTGCCAGCAGCTTTAGCGGGACTGGGGCCAACGTCCTGACTTTC
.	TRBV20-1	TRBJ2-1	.	CSARPGVYNEQFF	TGCAGTGCTAGACCGGGAGTGTACAATGAGCAGTTCTTC
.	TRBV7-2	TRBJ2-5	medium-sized	CASSQRTGRETQYF	TGTGCCAGCAGCCAACGGACGGGACGAGAGACCCAGTACTTC
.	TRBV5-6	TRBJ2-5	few	CASSTGLQETQYF	TGTGCCAGCAGCACGGGACTCCAAGAGACCCAGTACTTC
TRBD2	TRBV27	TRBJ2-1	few	CASSLSSGRINEQFF	TGTGCCAGCAGTTTAAGTAGCGGGAGGATCAATGAGCAGTTCTTC
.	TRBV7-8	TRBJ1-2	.	CASSLTPLLYGYTF	TGTGCCAGCAGCTTAACCCCCCTACTCTATGGCTACACCTTC
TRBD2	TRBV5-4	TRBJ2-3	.	CASSAGGVPGDTQYF	TGTGCCAGCAGCGCGGGGGGCGTGCCCGGAGATACGCAGTATTTT
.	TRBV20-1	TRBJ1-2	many	CSASLRTDYGYTF	TGCAGTGCTAGCCTCCGGACCGACTATGGCTACACCTTC
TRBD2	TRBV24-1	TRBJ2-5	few	CATSDGTSGMETQYF	TGTGCCACCAGTGATGGGACTAGCGGGATGGAGACCCAGTACTTC
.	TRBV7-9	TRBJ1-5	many	CASSTEGRQPQHF	TGTGCCAGCAGCACGGAAGGCCGTCAGCCCCAGCATTTT
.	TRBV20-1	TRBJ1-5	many	CSVRPGDGNQPQHF	TGCAGTGTCCGCCCAGGGGACGGGAATCAGCCCCAGCATTTT
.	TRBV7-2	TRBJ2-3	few	CASSLRQTTSTDTQYF	TGTGCCAGCAGTCTTCGACAGACTACTAGCACAGATACGCAGTATTTT
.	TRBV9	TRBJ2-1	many	CASSVAGSTNEQFF	TGTGCCAGCAGCGTAGCGGGTAGTACCAATGAGCAGTTCTTC
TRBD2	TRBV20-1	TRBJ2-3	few	CSADEGTRGTDTQYF	TGCAGTGCGGATGAGGGGACTAGAGGTACAGATACGCAGTATTTT